A single sample is the source of the 25 T cell receptor beta chains below, sequenced in a study of T cell responses to AZD1222 COVID-19 vaccine. Only in-frame clones appear in the TCRdb table, and some are missing; sequencing was by immunoSEQ multiplex PCR. There are 45,000 or so clones in the sample; less than 95% occur only once, and about two fifths lies in the top ten. The source material was peripheral blood, sampled 28 days after the second AZD1222 dose. These receptor sequences come from an adult who received the AZD1222 COVID-19 vaccine.

The rearrangement uses TRBV3-1 (or the pseudogene TRBV3-2) and TRBJ1-2; D might be TRBD1 (6 bases). The CDR3 totals 16 residues. Trimming took 6 bases from V and 2 from J, leaving 19 bases between them. Germline V gene lookup returns CDR1 LGHDT and CDR2 YNNKEL (reference sequence). The CDR3 region is CASRIIDRRKNYGYTF. The CDR3, as DNA: TGTGCCAGCAGAATAATAGACAGGAGAAAAAACTATGGCTACACCTTC.

This clone was seen a single time. V usage is TRBV7-2 and J usage is TRBJ2-7; D tentatively reads TRBD1 or TRBD2 (5 bases each). This CDR3 comprises 14 residues. Per the germline V gene, CDR1 is SGHTA and CDR2 is FQGNSA. V shed 3 bases and J shed 2 bases, with 11 bases lying between them. CDR3 in amino acids: CASSFGTDAYEQYF. The CDR3 DNA sequence: TGTGCCAGCAGCTTCGGGACGGACGCCTACGAGCAGTACTTC.

The rearrangement joins TRBV3-1 (or the pseudogene TRBV3-2) to TRBJ1-6; the D gene is possibly TRBD1 (6 bases). The germline V gene has CDR1 LGHDT and CDR2 YNNKEL (reference sequence). CDR3 length equals 15 residues. Trimming removed 0 bases at V and 14 bases at J, with 17 bases between. The CDR3 protein is CASSQEGGRTGTLHF. The CDR3 bases are TGTGCCAGCAGCCAAGAAGGGGGGAGGACGGGGACCCTCCACTTT.

The chain has TRBV29-1 and TRBJ1-5; tentative D call: TRBD1 (6 bases). This CDR3 spans 14 amino acids. Looked up from germline, CDR1 is SQVTM and CDR2 is ANQGSEA. V lost 6 bases, J lost 4 bases, and 16 bases lay in between. Written as DNA, the CDR3 is TGCAGCGTACAGGGTTCGACTAAGAATCAGCCCCAGCATTTT. Translation: CSVQGSTKNQPQHF. The variable domain in full, with the rest retrieved from reference TRBV29-1 and TRBJ1-5, is SAVISQKPSRDICQRGTSLTIQCQVDSQVTMMFWYRQQPGQSLTLIATANQGSEATYESGFVIDKFPISRPNLTFSTLTVSNMSPEDSSIYLCSVQGSTKNQPQHFGDGTRLSIL.

The chain has TRBV7-2 and TRBJ2-1; a possible D gene is TRBD1 (5 bases). The V end lost 3 bases, the J end lost 7 bases, and 7 bases lay between the germline ends. In germline, CDR1 is SGHTA, CDR2 FQGNSA. The CDR3 has 12 amino acids. The CDR3: CASSLTVNEQFF. CDR3 nucleotide sequence: TGTGCCAGCAGCTTGACAGTTAATGAGCAGTTCTTC. The whole variable domain, remainder taken from reference TRBV7-2 and TRBJ2-1, is GAGVSQSPSNKVTEKGKDVELRCDPISGHTALYWYRQSLGQGLEFLIYFQGNSAPDKSGLPSDRFSAERTGGSVSTLTIQRTQQEDSAVYLCASSLTVNEQFFGPGTRLTVL.

The V call is TRBV6-5, the J call TRBJ2-1, with a tentative D call TRBD1 (6 bases). V lost 7 bases and J 7 bases, leaving 17 bases between the germline ends. Per germline, CDR1 MNHEY and CDR2 SVGAGI. The CDR3 covers 14 residues. This CDR3 reads CASKTPGARNEQFF. The CDR3, as DNA: TGTGCCAGCAAAACCCCAGGGGCCAGGAATGAGCAGTTCTTC.

The chain recombines TRBV10-3 with TRBJ1-2, with TRBD1 as a possible D gene (5 bases). This CDR3 has 14 amino acids. Looked up from germline, CDR1 is ENHRY and CDR2 is SYGVKD. The V end lost 0 bases, the J end lost 8 bases, and 13 bases lay between the germline ends. In DNA form, the CDR3 reads TGTGCCATCAGTGAGTCAGGGGCCCCGGACGGCTACACCTTC. As protein: CAISESGAPDGYTF.

This chain connects TRBV7-2 to TRBJ2-2, with no clear D. Germline-derived CDR1 and CDR2 are SGHTA and FQGNSA. The CDR3 contains 13 residues. Trimming removed 3 bases at V and 7 bases at J, with 9 bases between. The DNA of the CDR3 is TGTGCCAGCAGCTTTAGGTGGGACGGGGAGCTGTTTTTT. This translates into CASSFRWDGELFF.

The chain has TRBV15 and TRBJ1-5, with D tentatively TRBD1 (6 bases). Trimming removed 0 bases from V and 7 bases from J, with 10 bases in between. There are 14 residues in the CDR3. CDR1 and CDR2 from the germline V gene are LNHNV and YYDKDF (reference sequence). This chain's CDR3 is CATSRDRGHQPQHF. Written as DNA, the CDR3 is TGTGCCACCAGCAGAGACAGGGGACACCAGCCCCAGCATTTT.

CDR3 DNA sequence: TGTGCCAGCAGTTACGGGGGGACAAATAAAGAGACCCAGTACTTC. Protein product: CASSYGGTNKETQYF. This chain connects TRBV6-5 to TRBJ2-5, with D possibly being TRBD1 or TRBD2 (6 bases each). The CDR3 is made up of 15 amino acids. V was pared by 2 bases and J by 3 bases, with 13 bases between. The germline V gene has CDR1 MNHEY and CDR2 SVGAGI.

The chain carries TRBV30 and TRBJ2-1; D gene ambiguous. Trimming pared 7 bases from V and 3 bases from J, leaving 13 bases between. The CDR3 length is 13 residues. The germline CDR1 and CDR2 sequences are GTSNPN and SVGIG (reference sequence). CDR3 sequence: CASAWVSYNEQFF. CDR3 bases: TGTGCCTCTGCGTGGGTCAGCTACAATGAGCAGTTCTTC.

The chain combines TRBV20-1 with TRBJ2-7; 10 positions agree with TRBD2. Germline V gives CDR1 DFQATT, CDR2 SNEGSKA (reference sequence). The CDR3 spans 14 residues. J lost 2 bases, V lost 3 bases, and 4 bases had no gene match. CDR3: CSASSGGFTYEQYF. The CDR3 DNA reads TGCAGTGCTAGTAGCGGGGGGTTTACCTACGAGCAGTACTTC.

This chain joins TRBV19 and TRBJ2-1; 7 bases fit TRBD1. The germline CDR1 and CDR2 sequences are LNHDA and SQIVND (reference sequence). Unmatched junction bases numbered 6, after V lost 5 bases and J lost 5 bases. The CDR3 loop spans 14 amino acids. The CDR3 sequence: CASSPGQKDNEQFF. In DNA form, the CDR3 reads TGTGCCAGTAGTCCGGGACAGAAGGACAATGAGCAGTTCTTC. Supplemented by reference TRBV19 and TRBJ2-1, the full variable domain reads DGGITQSPKYLFRKEGQNVTLSCEQNLNHDAMYWYRQDPGQGLRLIYYSQIVNDFQKGDIAEGYSVSREKKESFPLTVTSAQKNPTAFYLCASSPGQKDNEQFFGPGTRLTVL.

As concerns this clone: Germline and junction disagree at one end, which may indicate a read error. The V and J genes are TRBV9 and TRBJ1-1; possible D gene TRBD1, 5 bases. The germline CDR1 and CDR2 sequences are SGDLS and YYNGEE. The CDR3 has 14 residues. The CDR3 region has the DNA TGTGCCAGCAGCGTAGGCTGGGGGAACGCTGAAGCTTTCTTT. Protein product: CASSVGWGNAEAFF.

The V gene is TRBV7-2, the J gene TRBJ1-2; D is uncertain. The CDR3 is made up of 15 amino acids. With 2 bases removed from V and 1 base from J, the gap between germline ends came to 11 bases. Germline lookup yields CDR1 SGHTA and CDR2 FQGNSA. Here the CDR3 DNA reads TGTGCCAGCAGCTTAACAAAGTCTCTTAACTATGGCTACACCTTC. Protein sequence: CASSLTKSLNYGYTF. The entire variable domain, with the rest obtained from reference TRBV7-2 and TRBJ1-2, is as follows: GAGVSQSPSNKVTEKGKDVELRCDPISGHTALYWYRQSLGQGLEFLIYFQGNSAPDKSGLPSDRFSAERTGGSVSTLTIQRTQQEDSAVYLCASSLTKSLNYGYTFGSGTRLTVV.

This clone was counted a single time. The V gene is TRBV9, the J gene TRBJ2-1, with TRBD1 as a possible D gene (5 bases). The CDR3 sequence is 13 residues long. V was cut by 2 bases and J by 7 bases, with 10 bases left in between. In germline, CDR1 is SGDLS, CDR2 YYNGEE. The CDR3 coding sequence is TGTGCCAGCAGCGTTGTAGGGGCGAATGAGCAGTTCTTC. Amino acid sequence: CASSVVGANEQFF.

The chain has TRBV19 and TRBJ1-2; D remains unclear. Germline V CDR1 and CDR2: LNHDA, SQIVND (reference sequence). Trimming stripped 9 bases from V and 2 bases from J, with 10 bases between. This CDR3 region has 12 residues. The CDR3 sequence: CASQQANYGYTF. In nucleotides, the CDR3 is TGTGCCAGCCAGCAGGCGAACTATGGCTACACCTTC.

The gene calls are TRBV4-3 and TRBJ2-3; 8 bases are a match to TRBD2. The CDR3 covers 17 residues. Germline V gene sequence: CDR1 LGHNA, CDR2 YSLEER. With V trimmed by 0 bases and J by 1 base, 6 bases remained unmatched. The CDR3 region has the DNA TGCGCCAGCAGCCAAGATCTTCCAGCGGGGGGCACAGATACGCAGTATTTT. Translation gives CASSQDLPAGGTDTQYF.

The CDR3 is CASSPPTIRNEQFF. DNA of the CDR3: TGCGCCAGCAGTCCGCCGACAATAAGAAATGAGCAGTTCTTC. The rearrangement uses TRBV5-1 and TRBJ2-1; D call uncertain. In germline, CDR1 is SGHRS, CDR2 YFSETQ. The CDR3 length is 14 residues. Trimming took off 5 bases at V and 7 bases at J, with 16 bases between the two ends.

The chain combines TRBV5-1 with TRBJ1-1; the match to TRBD1 covers 8 bases. Losses at the gene ends were 4 bases for V and 1 base for J; bases not matched to a gene: 3. Germline CDR1 and CDR2: SGHRS and YFSETQ. CDR3 length: 14 amino acids. The CDR3 DNA reads TGCGCCAGCAGCATCGGGACAGGGAACACTGAAGCTTTCTTT. Its protein is CASSIGTGNTEAFF.

The gene calls are TRBV6-4 and TRBJ2-3; D gene ambiguous. The V end lost 9 bases, the J end lost 2 bases, and 15 bases lay between the germline ends. The CDR3 sequence is 14 residues long. Germline values: CDR1 MRHNA, CDR2 SNTAGT. The CDR3 here is CASSPRVDTDTQYF. The DNA of the CDR3 is TGTGCCAGTTCCCCTCGGGTGGACACAGATACGCAGTATTTT.

The CDR3 is CASSHRGRVDEKLFF. CDR3 nucleotide sequence: TGTGCCAGCAGCCATCGGGGAAGGGTAGACGAAAAACTGTTTTTT. The chain joins TRBV5-6 to TRBJ1-4; D unclear. There are 15 residues in the CDR3. CDR1 is SGHDT, CDR2 YYEEEE, per germline. Trimming shortened V by 4 bases and J by 8 bases, and 18 bases separated the two germline ends.

The chain links TRBV5-4 to TRBJ1-1; D unresolved. This CDR3 comprises 15 residues. Trimming removed 0 bases from V and 5 bases from J, with 14 bases in between. CDR1 SGHNT and CDR2 YYREEE come from the germline V gene (reference sequence). The CDR3: CASSLARSFGTEAFF. The CDR3 region has the DNA TGTGCCAGCAGCTTGGCCAGGTCCTTTGGTACTGAAGCTTTCTTT. Variable domain in full (rest from reference TRBV5-4 and TRBJ1-1): ETGVTQSPTHLIKTRGQQVTLRCSSQSGHNTVSWYQQALGQGPQFIFQYYREEENGRGNFPPRFSGLQFPNYSSELNVNALELDDSALYLCASSLARSFGTEAFFGQGTRLTVV.

The V call is TRBV7-2, the J call TRBJ1-6, with D perhaps matching TRBD1 (5 bases). Germline V gene data show CDR1 as SGHTA and CDR2 as FQGNSA. The V and J ends lost 4 bases and 7 bases respectively, with 8 bases between them. The CDR3 runs 13 residues. The CDR3: CASSSRANSPLHF. CDR3 bases: TGTGCCAGCAGCTCCAGGGCGAATTCACCCCTCCACTTT.

CDR3: CASSTPRGTRPYEQYF. In nucleotides, the CDR3 is TGTGCCAGTAGTACTCCAAGAGGGACTCGGCCCTACGAGCAGTACTTC. The chain couples TRBV19 to TRBJ2-7, with D possibly matching TRBD2 (6 bases). The CDR3 has 16 amino acids. The ends were cut back, 4 bases at V and 2 bases at J, with 18 bases in the middle. Germline V lookup: CDR1 LNHDA, CDR2 SQIVND (reference sequence). The full variable domain, with the rest looked up from reference TRBV19 and TRBJ2-7, is DGGITQSPKYLFRKEGQNVTLSCEQNLNHDAMYWYRQDPGQGLRLIYYSQIVNDFQKGDIAEGYSVSREKKESFPLTVTSAQKNPTAFYLCASSTPRGTRPYEQYFGPGTRLTVT.